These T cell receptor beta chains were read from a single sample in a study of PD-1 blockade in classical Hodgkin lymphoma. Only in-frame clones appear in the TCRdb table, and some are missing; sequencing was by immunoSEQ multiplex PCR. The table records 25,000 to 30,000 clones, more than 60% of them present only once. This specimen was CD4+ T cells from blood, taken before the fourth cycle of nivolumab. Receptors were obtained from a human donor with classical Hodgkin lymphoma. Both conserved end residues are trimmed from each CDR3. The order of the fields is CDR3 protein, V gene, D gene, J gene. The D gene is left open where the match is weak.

CDR3: ASSPADDADTQY
V: TRBV18
D: NA
J: TRBJ2-3

CDR3: ASSLTTGQYNEQF
V: TRBV9
D: NA
J: TRBJ2-1

CDR3: ASSVAWGDRGLSEQY
V: TRBV9
D: TRBD1
J: TRBJ2-7

CDR3: ARSGGAGNEQF
V: TRBV10-1
D: TRBD2
J: TRBJ2-1

CDR3: ASSYGSVSGNTIY
V: TRBV6-5
D: NA
J: TRBJ1-3

CDR3: ASSLETDTQY
V: TRBV11-1
D: NA
J: TRBJ2-3

CDR3: ASGEWGLYTDTQY
V: TRBV2
D: NA
J: TRBJ2-3

CDR3: ASSLGNQPQH
V: TRBV5-6
D: NA
J: TRBJ1-5

CDR3: ASSEEVDTEAF
V: TRBV2
D: NA
J: TRBJ1-1

CDR3: ASKQRGRSNEKLF
V: TRBV5-8
D: NA
J: TRBJ1-4

CDR3: ASSTPGQGQETQY
V: TRBV28
D: TRBD1
J: TRBJ2-5

CDR3: ASSLGLAGNIQY
V: TRBV7-8
D: NA
J: TRBJ2-4

CDR3: SAQQGGGNQPQH
V: TRBV29-1
D: NA
J: TRBJ1-5

CDR3: ASNRLGLVSYEQY
V: TRBV6-6
D: TRBD2
J: TRBJ2-7

CDR3: ASSFEGSRGYT
V: TRBV5-1
D: NA
J: TRBJ1-2

CDR3: ASSLTGDEKLF
V: TRBV5-4
D: NA
J: TRBJ1-4

CDR3: ASSHVAGEQF
V: TRBV4-3
D: TRBD2
J: TRBJ2-1

CDR3: ASSHGGALNTEAF
V: TRBV6-5
D: NA
J: TRBJ1-1

CDR3: ASAGSSYNSPLH
V: TRBV2
D: NA
J: TRBJ1-6

CDR3: ASSHEGTRTDTQY
V: TRBV4-3
D: NA
J: TRBJ2-3

CDR3: ASSLLAGGSEQY
V: TRBV6-5
D: TRBD2
J: TRBJ2-7

CDR3: ASSQRAGVASGAGF
V: TRBV4-3
D: NA
J: TRBJ2-1

CDR3: ASVASPGEKLF
V: TRBV6-5
D: NA
J: TRBJ1-4

CDR3: ASSGTLGVSKNIQY
V: TRBV25-1
D: NA
J: TRBJ2-4

CDR3: ASSSMALQGANQPQH
V: TRBV5-6
D: TRBD1
J: TRBJ1-5

CDR3: ASSLAPTDYGYT
V: TRBV7-8
D: NA
J: TRBJ1-2

CDR3: SVVGQGKGYT
V: TRBV29-1
D: TRBD1
J: TRBJ1-2

CDR3: ASSIELAEKNIQY
V: TRBV18
D: TRBD2
J: TRBJ2-4

CDR3: AWSVGILQPQH
V: TRBV30
D: NA
J: TRBJ1-5

CDR3: ASSFRRTGELF
V: TRBV27
D: NA
J: TRBJ2-2

CDR3: ASSLWPGLAGDLGSYNEQF
V: TRBV28
D: TRBD2
J: TRBJ2-1

CDR3: ASSPGLAGQETQY
V: TRBV28
D: TRBD2
J: TRBJ2-5

CDR3: AIKGSPRKAF
V: TRBV10-3
D: NA
J: TRBJ1-1

CDR3: ASSLGGRAETGELF
V: TRBV5-4
D: TRBD2
J: TRBJ2-2

CDR3: ATSARGQGVTPGELF
V: TRBV15
D: TRBD1
J: TRBJ2-2

CDR3: ASSLTPTGQQFNYGYT
V: TRBV4-2
D: TRBD1
J: TRBJ1-2

CDR3: ASSFQRVYDEQY
V: TRBV28
D: NA
J: TRBJ2-7

CDR3: AWSVGGSSYEQY
V: TRBV30
D: NA
J: TRBJ2-7

CDR3: ASSLGDTSSYEQY
V: TRBV5-1
D: NA
J: TRBJ2-7

CDR3: ASSPRTGGHGYT
V: TRBV6-5
D: NA
J: TRBJ1-2

CDR3: ASSLRGLAGYYEQY
V: TRBV27
D: TRBD2
J: TRBJ2-7

CDR3: ASSVAPDGGTEAF
V: TRBV9
D: NA
J: TRBJ1-1

CDR3: ASTGANGVEQF
V: TRBV5-1
D: NA
J: TRBJ2-1

CDR3: ASSPWLGRGNTIY
V: TRBV7-9
D: NA
J: TRBJ1-3

CDR3: ASSLILSGANVLT
V: TRBV27
D: NA
J: TRBJ2-6

CDR3: ASSQEPADFYEQY
V: TRBV4-2
D: NA
J: TRBJ2-7